These 3 T cell receptor beta chains originate from one sample sequenced in a study of radiation and T cells in renal cell carcinoma. The sample's time point: blood 2 weeks post-SBRT. Noted treatment: 15 Gy SBRT to primary tumor, nephrectomy 4 weeks later. Profiling relied on immunoSEQ multiplex PCR, and the TCRdb table lists in-frame clones only, not all of them. Among around 130,000 clones, more than 70% were seen once, and the ten largest hold about 5.6%. Sequencing was performed on blood, taken from a patient whose treatment included radiotherapy and nephrectomy. These receptors were collected from a woman between 65 and 79 years old with renal cell carcinoma.

The chain couples TRBV4-1 to TRBJ2-3; D is perhaps TRBD2 (5 bases). From germline, CDR1 is MGHRA and CDR2 YSYEKL. The CDR3 covers 17 residues. The V gene lost 0 bases and the J gene lost 2 bases, with 15 bases spanning the gap. The CDR3 sequence: CASSQDPQDFFTDTQYF. The CDR3, as DNA: TGCGCCAGCAGCCAAGATCCCCAGGACTTCTTCACAGATACGCAGTATTTT.

This clone is a singleton in its sample. The CDR3 spells CASNPWGLNTEAFF. CDR3 DNA sequence: TGTGCCAGCAACCCTTGGGGGCTGAACACTGAAGCTTTCTTT. The genes are TRBV6-1 and TRBJ1-1, with D perhaps TRBD1 (6 bases). The V gene's germline CDR1 is MNHNS and CDR2 SASEGT. V was cut by 7 bases and J by 0 bases, with 12 bases left in between. CDR3 length: 14 amino acids.

The V call is TRBV27, the J call TRBJ2-3, with 14 positions matching TRBD2. The CDR3 contains 16 residues. V shed 9 bases, J shed 0 bases, and the junction held 5 bases outside the gene matches. Germline V gene data show CDR1 as MNHEY and CDR2 as SMNVEV (reference sequence). The CDR3 loop is CARRLAGGGSTDTQYF. The DNA of the CDR3 is TGTGCCAGAAGACTAGCGGGGGGGGGAAGCACAGATACGCAGTATTTT.